The 3 T cell receptor beta chains below all came from one sample that was sequenced in a study of blood T cells in healthy people across ages (dated by TCRdb to between 2014 and 2017). Library prep was done by 5' RACE. Instrument used: Illumina HiSeq 2500. A second PCR of roughly 6 to 11 cycles was performed with a sample-barcoded 5' primer and a J-beta primer mix. The public reads were quality trimmed at Q25 with fastp and then assembled into clones with MiXCR by TCRdb, keeping productive beta chains. Rows with a matching CDR3 protein are joined into one entry that keeps the most common DNA and genes. A total of some 690,000 distinct CDR3 sequences appear in this sample, about 20% of them only once. The ten largest clones add up to 22% of the sample. The sequenced material came from blood. These receptor sequences come from a man in his 70s in good health.

The chain has TRBV20-1 and TRBJ1-6, with 9 bases that match TRBD1. This CDR3 is built from 13 residues. The V and J ends lost 6 bases and 9 bases, in that order; junction bases with no gene match: 6. CDR1 is DFQATT, CDR2 SNEGSKA, per germline (reference sequence). The CDR3 here is CSAGDRDGSPLHF. DNA for the CDR3: TGCAGTGCAGGGGACAGGGATGGTTCACCCCTCCACTTT.

This clonotype was found a few times. J is TRBJ2-2 and V is TRBV9; D not certain. V lost 0 bases to trimming and J lost 0 bases, with 6 bases between them. Germline lookup yields CDR1 SGDLS and CDR2 YYNGEE. This CDR3 is built from 15 residues. The CDR3 nucleotides are TGTGCCAGCAGCGTAGGGGAATCGAACACCGGGGAGCTGTTTTTT. Translating gives CASSVGESNTGELFF.

The rearrangement uses TRBV27 and TRBJ2-7, with a weak D call TRBD2 (7 bases). The DNA end is a closer match to TRBJ2-5, so the J assignment may be wrong. The CDR3 length is 16 residues. Germline V gene sequence: CDR1 MNHEY, CDR2 SMNVEV (reference sequence). The CDR3 reads CASSFGRGGALETQYF. CDR3 nucleotide sequence: TGTGCCAGCAGTTTCGGAAGGGGGGGAGCTTTAGAGACCCAGTACTTC.